This note documents a single T cell receptor beta chain sequence. The data were taken from a study of T cells expressing NK-cell markers. TCRdb reprocessed the 5' RACE reads and keeps a single row for each CDR3 protein, giving no DNA. The sample table includes about 30,000 distinct CDR3 sequences. This CDR3 is 12 amino acids long. Per germline, CDR1 MNHNY and CDR2 SVGAGI (reference sequence). Material for sequencing was blood T cells: a sorted CD56 or NKG2C T cell subset, CD4+ or CD8+ T cells, or bulk PBMC T cells (not recorded which). The source of this sequence is a woman between 18 and 75 years old in good health. V is TRBV6-6 and J is TRBJ2-7; without DNA, the TCRdb call of TRBD1 cannot be checked. The CDR3 sequence: CASSSPYYEQYF.